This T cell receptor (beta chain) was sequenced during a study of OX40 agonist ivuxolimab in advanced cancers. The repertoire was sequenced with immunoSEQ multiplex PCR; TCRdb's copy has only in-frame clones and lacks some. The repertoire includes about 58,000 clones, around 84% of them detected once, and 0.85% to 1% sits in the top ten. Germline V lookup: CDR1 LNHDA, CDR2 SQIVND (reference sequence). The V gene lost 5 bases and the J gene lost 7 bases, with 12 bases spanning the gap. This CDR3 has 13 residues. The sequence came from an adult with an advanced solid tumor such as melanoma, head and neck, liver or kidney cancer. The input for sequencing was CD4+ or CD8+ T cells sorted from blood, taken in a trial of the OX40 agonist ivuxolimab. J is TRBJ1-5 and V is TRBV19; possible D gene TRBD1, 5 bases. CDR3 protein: CASSGGAWQPQHF. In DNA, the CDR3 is TGTGCCAGTAGTGGCGGGGCATGGCAGCCCCAGCATTTT.